Listed here are 18 T cell receptor beta chains from one sample, sequenced in a study of identical twins (dated by TCRdb to 2016 to 2017). The library was generated by 5' RACE. The sequencer was an Illumina HiSeq 2000. The public reads were quality trimmed at Q25 with fastp and then assembled into clones with MiXCR by TCRdb, keeping productive beta chains. Each entry is one CDR3 protein sequence, shown with its most common DNA and genes. The sample contains 500,000 to 550,000 distinct CDR3 sequences, 20% to 25% of them found a single time. The ten largest account for around 0.9% of the sample. The same sample was also used in a study of T cells expressing NK-cell markers.

The sample comprised CD4+ T cells sorted from blood. The receptors were gathered from a woman between 18 and 29 years old in good health.

This clonotype was counted a few times. The chain recombines TRBV6-5 with TRBJ2-1; D remains unclear. The germline gives CDR1 MNHEY, CDR2 SVGAGI. V gave up 4 bases and J gave up 8 bases, with 15 bases separating them. The CDR3 covers 14 residues. The CDR3 nucleotides are TGTGCCAGCAGTTGGGGTGGCCGGGTGGATGAGCAGTTCTTC. Protein product: CASSWGGRVDEQFF.

This clonotype was counted ten times or more. CDR3 sequence (DNA): TGCAGCGGGGGGGACAAAAACTATGGCTACACCTTC. Translated: CSGGDKNYGYTF. The V gene is TRBV29-1, the J gene TRBJ1-2, with a possible D match to TRBD1 (6 bases). This CDR3 has 12 amino acids. The germline V and J ends were trimmed by 7 bases and 2 bases, with 11 bases remaining between them. Germline lookup yields CDR1 SQVTM and CDR2 ANQGSEA.

This chain joins TRBV14 and TRBJ2-5; 13 positions agree with TRBD2. The length of the CDR3 is 15 residues. Germline V gene lookup returns CDR1 SGHDN and CDR2 FVKESK. Trimming removed 5 bases from V and 6 bases from J; junction bases left unmatched: 6. Here the CDR3 DNA reads TGTGCCAGCAGCGCCGGGACTAGCGGGATTAAGACCCAGTACTTC. Protein product: CASSAGTSGIKTQYF.

This clonotype was detected only a few times. J is TRBJ2-7 and V is TRBV7-9; D not resolved. Germline assignment: CDR1 SEHNR and CDR2 FQNEAQ (reference sequence). The CDR3 spans 14 residues. V gave up 4 bases and J gave up 10 bases, with 20 bases separating them. The CDR3 sequence: CASSSAGRPIGQYF. In nucleotides, the CDR3 is TGTGCCAGCAGCTCCGCTGGACGGCCTATCGGTCAGTACTTC.

This clonotype has only a few counts. This rearrangement joins TRBV7-9 to TRBJ1-2; D is ambiguous. This CDR3 is built from 14 residues. The germline gives CDR1 SEHNR, CDR2 FQNEAQ (reference sequence). The ends were cut back, 10 bases at V and 5 bases at J, with 20 bases in the middle. CDR3 nucleotide sequence: TGTGCCATCACCCCCCCCAGCAAGTTATATGGCTACACCTTC. Its protein product is CAITPPSKLYGYTF.

The chain is built from TRBV7-9 and TRBJ2-1, with D perhaps TRBD1 or TRBD2 (7 bases each). Germline V lookup: CDR1 SEHNR, CDR2 FQNEAQ (reference sequence). Trimming cost V 4 bases and J 2 bases, with 18 bases left between them. The CDR3 extends over 17 amino acids. In DNA, the CDR3 is TGTGCCAGCAGCTCACCGGGGAGGGACAGTACCTACAATGAGCAGTTCTTC. Its protein is CASSSPGRDSTYNEQFF.

Here the CDR3 DNA reads TGTGCCAGCAGCCGGCGGACCGAAGAGACCCAGTACTTC. It translates to CASSRRTEETQYF. V gene TRBV7-3 combines with J gene TRBJ2-5; D not certain. The CDR3 is 13 residues long. Trimming removed 5 bases from V and 3 bases from J, with 10 bases in between. CDR1 and CDR2 (germline): SGHTA, FQGTGA.

This clonotype was recorded a few times. V usage is TRBV20-1 and J usage is TRBJ1-6, with D tentatively TRBD1 (5 bases). The CDR3 loop spans 15 amino acids. CDR1 is DFQATT and CDR2 is SNEGSKA in the germline V gene (reference sequence). Trimming took off 3 bases at V and 5 bases at J, with 14 bases between the two ends. The CDR3 is CSASSGPINNSPLHF. For the CDR3, the DNA is TGCAGTGCTAGTTCGGGACCAATTAATAATTCACCCCTCCACTTT.

The rearrangement links TRBV2 to TRBJ2-1, with D perhaps matching TRBD1 (6 bases). Germline V gene data show CDR1 as SNHLY and CDR2 as FYNNEI. CDR3 length: 14 residues. V was trimmed by 6 bases and J by 6 bases, leaving 15 bases between them. CDR3: CASRSTLGGNEQFF. CDR3 coding DNA: TGTGCCAGCAGGAGCACCCTAGGGGGCAATGAGCAGTTCTTC.

The chain has TRBV7-2 and TRBJ2-2; TRBD2 agrees at 9 bases. Per germline, CDR1 SGHTA and CDR2 FQGNSA. The CDR3 runs 15 residues. V dropped 6 bases and J dropped 0; count of bases not matched to a gene: 2. CDR3 sequence reads: CASSSSGTNTGELFF. CDR3 nucleotide sequence: TGTGCCAGCAGTTCTAGCGGGACGAACACCGGGGAGCTGTTTTTT.

The chain is built from TRBV11-2 and TRBJ2-7; the D gene is possibly TRBD1 (6 bases). Deletions cut 1 base from V and 4 bases from J, with 14 bases between. CDR1 and CDR2 from the germline V gene are SGHAT and FQNNGV. The CDR3 runs to 15 residues. CDR3 DNA: TGTGCCAGCAGCTTAGTAGTCAGGGGTCCTTACGAGCAGTACTTC. Its translation is CASSLVVRGPYEQYF.

This clonotype has a handful of counts. The chain recombines TRBV11-2 with TRBJ2-7; D may match TRBD1 or TRBD2 (5 bases each). The ends were cut back, 7 bases at V and 1 base at J, with 17 bases in the middle. Per the germline V gene, CDR1 is SGHAT and CDR2 is FQNNGV. The CDR3 covers 15 residues. The CDR3 nucleotides read TGTGCCAGCACCCACGGGACCGTCTTGTCCTACGAGCAGTACTTC. It specifies CASTHGTVLSYEQYF.

This clonotype was seen a few times. This chain connects TRBV5-1 to TRBJ2-4, with a possible D match to TRBD2 (6 bases). In germline, CDR1 is SGHRS, CDR2 YFSETQ. This CDR3 is built from 13 residues. Trimming cost V 0 bases and J 12 bases, with 13 bases left between them. In DNA, the CDR3 is TGCGCCAGCAGCTTGGAGGGCGGGATGAGTCAGTACTTC. Encoded protein: CASSLEGGMSQYF.

The chain employs TRBV6-1 and TRBJ2-7; D unclear. The length of the CDR3 is 13 residues. V lost 6 bases, J lost 0 bases, and 9 bases lay in between. Germline loops: CDR1 MNHNS, CDR2 SASEGT. CDR3 sequence reads: CASRNPSSYEQYF. CDR3 in DNA: TGTGCCAGCAGGAACCCCAGCTCCTACGAGCAGTACTTC.

This clonotype was seen more than once but under ten times. The chain joins TRBV4-3 to TRBJ2-5; D might be TRBD1 (5 bases). Germline V gene lookup returns CDR1 LGHNA and CDR2 YSLEER. The CDR3 runs 14 residues. Trimming removed 0 bases at V and 5 bases at J, with 10 bases between. CDR3 loop: CASSQEVRDETQYF. For the CDR3, the DNA is TGCGCCAGCAGCCAAGAAGTCAGGGATGAGACCCAGTACTTC.

This clonotype has a handful of counts. DNA of the CDR3: TGCGCCAGCAGCTACGGACTAGCCACAGATACGCAGTATTTT. Its translation is CASSYGLATDTQYF. The genes are TRBV5-1 and TRBJ2-3; 8 bases agree with TRBD2. From germline, CDR1 is SGHRS and CDR2 YFSETQ. The CDR3 contains 14 residues. With V trimmed by 3 bases and J by 2 bases, 2 bases remained unmatched.

This clonotype has only a few counts. The V call is TRBV7-2, the J call TRBJ1-2; TRBD1 matches at 7 bases. The CDR3 contains 14 residues. Germline CDR1 and CDR2: SGHTA and FQGNSA. The junction had 7 bases not matched to a gene; V was cut back by 5 bases and J by 4 bases. The CDR3: CASSPQGKFYGYTF. CDR3 DNA: TGTGCCAGCAGCCCACAGGGGAAATTCTATGGCTACACCTTC. The whole variable domain, filled in from reference TRBV7-2 and TRBJ1-2, reads GAGVSQSPSNKVTEKGKDVELRCDPISGHTALYWYRQSLGQGLEFLIYFQGNSAPDKSGLPSDRFSAERTGGSVSTLTIQRTQQEDSAVYLCASSPQGKFYGYTFGSGTRLTVV.

The CDR3 nucleotides read TGTGCCAGCACCCAGGACAGGGGAGGGTCCGAGCAGTACTTC. Translation gives CASTQDRGGSEQYF. This chain joins TRBV6-1 and TRBJ2-7, with TRBD1 matching 9 bases. Trimming removed 7 bases from V and 6 bases from J; junction bases left unmatched: 10. Germline V gives CDR1 MNHNS, CDR2 SASEGT. The CDR3 runs 14 residues.